This T cell receptor (beta chain) was sequenced in a study of CD8 T cells in Susac syndrome (dated by TCRdb to between 2017 and 2020). Turning to the overall study: Whether CD8+ T cell activation and differentiation in Susac syndrome was antigen driven was tested using repertoire sequencing.

A note on this clonotype: Its antigen remains undetermined. Base qualities were left out, and no much larger clone turns up one base away.

Peripheral blood CD8+ and CD4+ T cells from healthy donors, Susac syndrome patients and multiple sclerosis patients were profiled using high-throughput TCR beta sequencing. Healthy donors were included as age- and sex-matched controls. Bulk CD8+ and CD4+ T cells were purified by magnetic negative isolation, whereas CD8+ TEMRA cells were enriched by FACS. Blood was drawn into EDTA tubes, processed within 24 hours, and PBMCs were isolated by density gradient centrifugation. PBMCs intended for TCR sequencing were cryopreserved in liquid nitrogen and were subsequently thawed in a 37 degrees C water bath. A purity of at least 90% was achieved for sorted or isolated CD4+, CD8+ and CD8+ TEMRA cells. In the germline V gene (reference sequence), CDR1 corresponds to DFQATT and CDR2 to SNEGSKA. Measured from the cysteine to the phenylalanine, the CDR3 is 13 residues long. The kept DNA is CDR3 alone, 39 bases in frame from the first base. The germline ends are 13 bases apart after V is trimmed by 3 bases and J by 5 bases.

RNA was extracted using the RNeasy kit, and roughly 0.5 to 1 microgram was reverse transcribed with random hexamers. The immunoSEQ multiplex PCR assay, which covers 54 Vbeta and 13 Jbeta segments, was used to amplify TCR beta CDR3 regions. PCR amplification bias was corrected by using a synthetic template baseline for primer optimization and computational correction. In the original analysis: Reads were assigned to V, D and J genes according to IMGT and analyzed in immunoSEQ Analyzer, with only productive sequences retained. To calculate clonality, Shannon entropy was normalized by log2 of the number of productive unique sequences and then subtracted from one. For each patient and control, public and private clones were evaluated within the 100 most prevalent clones. Susac-specific clones were defined as absent from healthy and MS cohorts, about 1,000 published viral clones and other ImmuneACCESS disease sequences. Starting from the raw public reads, TCRdb applied fastp trimming at Q25, assembled clones with MiXCR and retained in-frame beta chains. When rows share a CDR3 protein, they turn into one entry using the most common DNA and genes. TCRdb, rather than the study authors, made the V and J calls. The sample table shows about 120,000 distinct CDR3 sequences, and about nine tenths are seen once. Of the sample, 0.13% to 0.15% falls within the top ten clones.

Findings and caveats that apply to the study as a whole: The TCR sequencing and HLA analysis was acknowledged to have included a relatively small number of individuals.

Sequences were obtained from CD4+ T cells from PBMCs. The chain is assembled from TRBV20-1 and TRBJ2-5; the D gene identity is not certain. This TCR was sampled from a human donor in good health. The encoded CDR3 is CSASIPSRETQYF. The DNA reads as follows: TGCAGTGCTAGCATTCCCTCGCGGGAGACCCAGTACTTC.